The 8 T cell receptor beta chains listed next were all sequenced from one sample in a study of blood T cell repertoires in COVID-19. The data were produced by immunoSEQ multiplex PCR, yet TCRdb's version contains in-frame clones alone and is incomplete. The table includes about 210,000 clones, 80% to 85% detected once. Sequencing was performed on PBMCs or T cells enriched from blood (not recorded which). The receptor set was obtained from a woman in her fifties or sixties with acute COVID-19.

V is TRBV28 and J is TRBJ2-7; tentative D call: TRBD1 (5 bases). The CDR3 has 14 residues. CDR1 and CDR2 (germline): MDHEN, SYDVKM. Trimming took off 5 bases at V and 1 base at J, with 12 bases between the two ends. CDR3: CASSLPDISYEQYF. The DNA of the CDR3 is TGTGCCAGCAGTCTCCCGGACATTTCCTACGAGCAGTACTTC.

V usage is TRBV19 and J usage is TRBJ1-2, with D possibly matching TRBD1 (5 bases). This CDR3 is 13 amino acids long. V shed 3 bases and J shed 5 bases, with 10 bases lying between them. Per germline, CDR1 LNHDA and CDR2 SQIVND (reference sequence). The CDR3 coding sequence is TGTGCCAGTAGTATTGGCGGGGGATATGGCTACACCTTC. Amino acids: CASSIGGGYGYTF.

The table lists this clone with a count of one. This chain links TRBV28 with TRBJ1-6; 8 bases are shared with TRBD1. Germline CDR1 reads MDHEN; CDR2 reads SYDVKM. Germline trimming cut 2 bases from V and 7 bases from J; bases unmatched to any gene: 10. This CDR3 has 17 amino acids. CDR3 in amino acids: CASSLRAGGWGNSPLHF. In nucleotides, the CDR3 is TGTGCCAGCAGTTTAAGGGCAGGGGGCTGGGGAAATTCACCCCTCCACTTT.

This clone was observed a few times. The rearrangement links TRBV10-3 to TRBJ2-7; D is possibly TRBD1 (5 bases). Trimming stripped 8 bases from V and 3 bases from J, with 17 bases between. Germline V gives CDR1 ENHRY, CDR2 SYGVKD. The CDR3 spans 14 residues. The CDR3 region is CAIGQDTGIYEQYF. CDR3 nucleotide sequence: TGTGCCATCGGGCAGGACACTGGTATCTACGAGCAGTACTTC.

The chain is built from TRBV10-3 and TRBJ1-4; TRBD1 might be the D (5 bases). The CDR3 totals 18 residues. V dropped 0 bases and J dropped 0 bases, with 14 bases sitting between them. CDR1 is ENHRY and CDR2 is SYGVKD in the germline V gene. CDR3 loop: CAISESNAGRSTNEKLFF. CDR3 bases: TGTGCCATCAGTGAGTCGAACGCAGGGAGGTCAACTAATGAAAAACTGTTTTTT.

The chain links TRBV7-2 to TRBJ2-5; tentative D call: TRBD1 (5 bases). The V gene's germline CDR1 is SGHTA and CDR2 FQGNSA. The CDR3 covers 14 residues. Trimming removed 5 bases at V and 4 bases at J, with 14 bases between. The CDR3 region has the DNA TGTGCCAGCAGCCGTGAGACAGCGAGAGAGACCCAGTACTTC. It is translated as CASSRETARETQYF.

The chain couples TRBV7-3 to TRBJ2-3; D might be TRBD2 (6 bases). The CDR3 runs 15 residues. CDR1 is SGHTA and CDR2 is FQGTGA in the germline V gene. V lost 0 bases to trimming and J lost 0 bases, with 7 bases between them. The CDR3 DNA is TGTGCCAGCAGCTTAACAGGGACTAGCACAGATACGCAGTATTTT. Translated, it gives CASSLTGTSTDTQYF.

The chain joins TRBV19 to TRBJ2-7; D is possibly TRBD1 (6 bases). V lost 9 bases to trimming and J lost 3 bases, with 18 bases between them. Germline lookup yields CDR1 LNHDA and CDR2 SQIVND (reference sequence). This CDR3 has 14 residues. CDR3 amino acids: CASRETGPYYEQYF. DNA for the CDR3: TGTGCCAGCCGTGAGACAGGTCCATACTACGAGCAGTACTTC.